This TCR beta chain was retrieved from a study of T cells in Graves' hyperthyroidism and ophthalmopathy. On this clonotype itself: A junction boundary mismatches the germline segment, possibly from a read error.

There were TCR beta CDR3 regions amplified from RNA transcripts. The HTBI primer set drove a first-round RT-PCR of the TCR CDR3. TCRdb passed the multiplex PCR reads through MiXCR, listing each CDR3 protein once. The table has over 400,000 distinct CDR3 sequences, 22% seen once. Germline values: CDR1 SGHRS, CDR2 YFSETQ. The CDR3 loop spans 13 amino acids. The sequenced sample consisted of blood. This clonotype was obtained from a woman in her seventies with Graves' ophthalmopathy. The chain joins TRBV5-1 to TRBJ1-4; D possibly corresponds to TRBD1 (5 bases). Written as DNA, the CDR3 is TGTGCCAGCAGCTTACGGTCAGGGGAAAAACTGTTTTTT. Amino acid sequence: CASSLRSGEKLFF.